Below, 5 T cell receptor beta chains from the same sample are listed, as sequenced in a study of blood T cell repertoires in COVID-19. The protocol was immunoSEQ multiplex PCR, while the TCRdb copy is restricted to in-frame clones and leaves out a portion. The sample has about 100,000 clones, approximately 89% seen once. The source material was peripheral blood. The receptors were gathered from a human donor in a cohort sampled during active COVID-19.

The chain is built from TRBV9 and TRBJ2-1; no firm D call. The germline CDR1 and CDR2 sequences are SGDLS and YYNGEE. Trimming pared 0 bases from V and 0 bases from J, leaving 7 bases between. The CDR3 sequence is 15 residues long. The CDR3 nucleotides read TGTGCCAGCAGCGTAGAAATCGGCTCCTACAATGAGCAGTTCTTC. As protein: CASSVEIGSYNEQFF.

The chain recombines TRBV6-6 with TRBJ2-7; D perhaps matches TRBD1 (5 bases). V was shortened by 2 bases and J by 6 bases, with 11 bases between the two germline ends. CDR1 and CDR2 from the germline V gene are MNHNY and SVGAGI (reference sequence). This CDR3 spans 13 amino acids. This chain's CDR3 is CASSYGAPPEQYF. The CDR3 coding sequence is TGTGCCAGCAGTTACGGGGCTCCCCCCGAGCAGTACTTC.

The chain has TRBV7-9 and TRBJ1-2, with D hard to call. V was shortened by 6 bases and J by 5 bases, with 13 bases between the two germline ends. Germline-derived CDR1 and CDR2 are SEHNR and FQNEAQ (reference sequence). This CDR3 has 13 residues. CDR3 loop: CASREREGYGYTF. DNA of the CDR3: TGTGCCAGCAGGGAAAGGGAGGGTTATGGCTACACCTTC.

The chain links TRBV25-1 to TRBJ1-1; D possibly corresponds to TRBD1 (6 bases). Trimming removed 4 bases at V and 3 bases at J, with 9 bases between. The CDR3 loop spans 13 amino acids. The germline CDR1 and CDR2 sequences are MGHDK and SYGVNS. The DNA for the CDR3 is TGTGCCAGCAGTGTTACAGGGTACACTGAAGCTTTCTTT. Translating it yields CASSVTGYTEAFF.

This chain uses TRBV9 with TRBJ1-2; TRBD1 might be the D (6 bases). Trimming left V 3 bases short and J 7 bases short, with 16 bases between. Germline V CDR1 and CDR2: SGDLS, YYNGEE. The CDR3 runs 14 residues. This CDR3 is CASSARGAPLGYTF. The CDR3 region has the DNA TGTGCCAGCAGCGCGCGGGGGGCCCCACTTGGCTACACCTTC.